Presented here are 9 T cell receptor beta chains from one specimen sequenced in a study of kidney transplant recipient with SARS-CoV-2 infection. TCRdb processed the reads anew with MiXCR; each CDR3 protein has one entry. The data hold fewer than 250,000 distinct CDR3 sequences, with less than 35% observed a single time. The starting material was a blood sample, obtained at baseline and on day 111 from a kidney transplant recipient. Receptors were obtained from a male patient aged 25 to 39 who had COVID-19 and was a kidney transplant recipient. Certain T cells may be donor cells from the graft.

This sequence joins TRBV7-1 and TRBJ1-2; D gene uncertain. TRBV7-1 carries the ORF label, with uncertain function. The CDR3 has 17 residues. The ends were cut back, 4 bases at V and 4 bases at J, with 22 bases in the middle. The CDR3 sequence is CASSCTHHEGKTYGYTF. The CDR3 bases are TGTGCCAGCAGCTGTACGCATCACGAGGGAAAGACCTATGGCTACACCTTC.

Many counts were recorded for this clonotype. This chain connects TRBV5-6 to TRBJ2-7; 10 bases are shared with TRBD2. V gave up 1 base and J gave up 8 bases; unmatched junction bases: 9. The CDR3 is 15 residues long. CDR1 is SGHDT and CDR2 is YYEEEE in the germline V gene. Here the CDR3 DNA reads TGTGCCAGCAGCTTGAATCCTAGCGGGAGTAACAAGCAGTACTTC. As protein: CASSLNPSGSNKQYF.

This clonotype came up many times. The chain has TRBV28 and TRBJ1-1; TRBD1 might be the D (5 bases). The CDR3 is made up of 14 amino acids. Germline V lookup: CDR1 MDHEN, CDR2 SYDVKM. V lost 5 bases, J lost 5 bases, and 15 bases lay in between. The CDR3 DNA reads as TGTGCCAGCAGTGGAAGGGGCCGGGGGACTGAAGCTTTCTTT. Translation: CASSGRGRGTEAFF.

This clonotype was counted many times. The CDR3 does not end in the conserved phenylalanine or tryptophan, so this is likely a read error. Because the CDR3's place on the DNA is in doubt, the DNA is left out and the CDR3 is given as listed by TCRdb. The V call is TRBV21-1, the J call TRBJ2-3; the listed D gene, TRBD1, was not tested against the DNA. TRBV21-1 is a pseudogene. Both ends counted, the CDR3 spans 17 residues. The CDR3 is CASRIGVATVMQDTQYS.

This clonotype was recorded at least ten times. This chain links TRBV3-1 with TRBJ2-3, with D unclear. Looked up from germline, CDR1 is LGHDT and CDR2 is YNNKEL (reference sequence). Trimming took off 4 bases at V and 0 bases at J, with 14 bases between the two ends. The CDR3 is made up of 16 amino acids. CDR3 coding DNA: TGTGCCAGCAGCCTGCGAGCCCGCTCTAGCACAGATACGCAGTATTTT. Protein sequence: CASSLRARSSTDTQYF.

Notes on this clonotype: At one end, the junction sequence differs from germline, possibly due to a read error. This rearrangement joins TRBV9 to TRBJ2-1, with D hard to call. The CDR3 extends over 17 amino acids. Germline V gives CDR1 SGDLS, CDR2 YYNGEE. As DNA, the CDR3 is TGTGCCAACAGCGTAGGACCGGGCACGACCCTCTACAATGAGCAGTTCTTC. This codes for CANSVGPGTTLYNEQFF.

This clonotype appeared many times. This rearrangement joins TRBV6-5 to TRBJ2-3; TRBD1 or TRBD2 may be the D gene (7 bases each). Between the trimmed V and J ends, which lost 8 bases and 8 bases, there was a span of 29 bases. The CDR3 covers 17 residues. From germline, CDR1 is MNHEY and CDR2 SVGAGI. In nucleotides, the CDR3 is TGTGCCAGCGCCCAGGGTCCTTACAGGGGAACGGGAGGTACGCAGTATTTT. It codes for CASAQGPYRGTGGTQYF.

With respect to this clonotype: Since the CDR3 does not end with the conserved phenylalanine or tryptophan, this likely comes from a read error. The chain uses TRBV11-2 and TRBJ1-2; no firm D call. The V gene's germline CDR1 is SGHAT and CDR2 FQNNGV. This CDR3 region has 17 residues. V was trimmed by 5 bases and J by 4 bases, leaving 23 bases between them. The CDR3, as DNA: TGTGCCAGCAGCCGGCACAAAACAAGCAGAAAGACCTATGGCTACACCCTC. It encodes CASSRHKTSRKTYGYTL.

Worth noting for this clonotype: A much larger clone is a single base away; this may be a read error. The rearrangement uses TRBV5-5 and TRBJ1-2; D is undetermined. Germline-derived CDR1 and CDR2 are SGHKS and YYEKEE (reference sequence). This CDR3 has 16 residues. CDR3 nucleotides: TGTGCCAGCAGTGGTGCTGTCTCGCGAAAGACCTATGACTACACCTTC. As protein: CASSGAVSRKTYDYTF.